These 18 T cell receptor beta chains originate from one sample sequenced in a study of CD8 T cells in ankylosing spondylitis. Overall study findings and caveats: For ankylosing spondylitis blood, a TCR beta motif of about eight highly homologous variants appeared characteristic.

Their target antigens are unknown. Each CDR3 protein gets one entry after TCRdb re-called the 5' RACE reads with MiXCR. Among 130,000 or so distinct CDR3 sequences listed, 17% were seen once. The source material was blood, either unsorted or a sorted T cell fraction (not recorded which). Every receptor here comes from a male donor with ankylosing spondylitis.

V is TRBV27 and J is TRBJ2-5; D is possibly TRBD2 (5 bases). Trimming took 1 base from V and 4 from J, leaving 22 bases between them. The CDR3 runs 18 residues. The germline V gene encodes CDR1 MNHEY and CDR2 SMNVEV (reference sequence). CDR3 nucleotides: TGTGCCAGCAGTTTATATGGTATCGGAGACTATCTAAGAGAGACCCAGTACTTC. This gives the protein CASSLYGIGDYLRETQYF.

The table lists this clonotype with a few counts. J is TRBJ2-1 and V is TRBV9; D is undetermined. V lost 3 bases, J lost 9 bases, and 7 bases lay in between. The length of the CDR3 is 11 residues. Germline CDR1 is SGDLS and CDR2 is YYNGEE. CDR3 residues: CASSGTAEQFF. DNA of the CDR3: TGTGCCAGCAGCGGCACAGCTGAGCAGTTCTTC.

This clonotype turned up a few times. The chain has TRBV5-5 and TRBJ2-2, with TRBD2 identical over 7 bases. The CDR3 extends over 14 amino acids. Looked up from germline, CDR1 is SGHKS and CDR2 is YYEKEE (reference sequence). V trimming: 5 bases; J trimming: 4 bases; junction bases outside the gene matches: 5. CDR3 loop: CASSYASGTGELFF. DNA for the CDR3: TGTGCCAGCAGTTACGCTAGCGGCACCGGGGAGCTGTTTTTT.

The chain is built from TRBV7-9 and TRBJ1-2, with D hard to call. This CDR3 comprises 12 residues. The V gene's germline CDR1 is SEHNR and CDR2 FQNEAQ (reference sequence). The germline V and J ends were trimmed by 1 base and 6 bases, with 6 bases remaining between them. CDR3 in DNA: TGTGCCAGCAGCTTAGAAGGTCATGGCTACACCTTC. The encoded protein is CASSLEGHGYTF.

The chain uses TRBV6-5 and TRBJ2-7; D tentatively fits TRBD1 or TRBD2 (5 bases each). V was pared by 5 bases and J by 3 bases, with 20 bases between. The CDR3 extends over 16 amino acids. Germline assignment: CDR1 MNHEY and CDR2 SVGAGI. The chain's CDR3 is CASSLSRGHPLYEQYF. The CDR3 DNA reads as TGTGCCAGCAGTCTATCGAGGGGTCATCCCCTCTACGAGCAGTACTTC.

In this sample, this clonotype turned up a few times. This chain connects TRBV2 to TRBJ2-5, with a possible D match to TRBD1 (5 bases). The CDR3 totals 15 residues. V was clipped by 3 bases and J by 1 base, with 12 bases between them. The germline CDR1 and CDR2 sequences are SNHLY and FYNNEI. The CDR3 region has the DNA TGTGCCAGCAGTGATCCAGGGTGGGCCCAAGAGACCCAGTACTTC. It encodes CASSDPGWAQETQYF.

A few counts support this clonotype. The chain couples TRBV29-1 to TRBJ2-1, with 9 bases lining up with TRBD2. Germline V gives CDR1 SQVTM, CDR2 ANQGSEA. After removal of 2 bases from V and 0 bases from J, the junction contained 14 bases not matched to a gene. The CDR3 extends over 19 amino acids. The DNA of the CDR3 is TGCAGCGTTGAAAGGCGGGAGGGCCTGCCAAATCCCTCCTACAATGAGCAGTTCTTC. Residues: CSVERREGLPNPSYNEQFF.

This clonotype was counted only a few times. The chain employs TRBV7-6 and TRBJ1-6, with 7 bases that match TRBD1. The V gene's germline CDR1 is SGHVS and CDR2 FNYEAQ. CDR3 length: 14 residues. Trimming took 9 bases from V and 5 from J; bases not matched to a gene: 7. The CDR3 spells CASRDRGDNSPLHF. As DNA, the CDR3 is TGTGCCAGTAGGGACAGAGGGGATAATTCACCCCTCCACTTT.

There are a few counts of this clonotype. The CDR3 nucleotides are TGTGCCAGCAGCTTAGGATTAACCGACTACCTCTCCTACGAGCAGTACTTC. Translated: CASSLGLTDYLSYEQYF. The rearrangement links TRBV13 to TRBJ2-7; weak D call: TRBD2 (5 bases). This CDR3 is 17 amino acids long. Germline V CDR1 and CDR2: PRHDT, FYEKMQ (reference sequence). Trimming stripped 0 bases from V and 0 bases from J, with 15 bases between.

The chain joins TRBV6-2 or TRBV6-3 to TRBJ2-3; D call uncertain. The V gene lost 2 bases and the J gene lost 4 bases, with 10 bases spanning the gap. CDR3 length: 14 residues. CDR1 and CDR2 from the germline V gene are MNHEY and SVGEGT. CDR3 coding DNA: TGTGCCAGCAGTTACCCGAACAGCGCAGATACGCAGTATTTT. Translated: CASSYPNSADTQYF.

This clonotype was observed a few times. This chain joins TRBV27 and TRBJ2-1, with D tentatively TRBD1 (6 bases). Germline CDR1 MNHEY, CDR2 SMNVEV (reference sequence). V lost 3 bases, J lost 3 bases, and 9 bases lay in between. The CDR3 loop spans 14 amino acids. The DNA for the CDR3 is TGTGCCAGCAGTTTTCAGGGGCGCTACAATGAGCAGTTCTTC. It is translated as CASSFQGRYNEQFF.

The chain has TRBV6-1 and TRBJ1-2; 9 nucleotides line up with TRBD1. The CDR3 length is 15 residues. CDR1 is MNHNS, CDR2 SASEGT, per germline. V shed 8 bases, J shed 2 bases, and the junction held 9 bases outside the gene matches. Here the CDR3 DNA reads TGTGCCAGCGAGGACAGGGGCTACCTAAACTATGGCTACACCTTC. It codes for CASEDRGYLNYGYTF.

The J gene is TRBJ2-1, the V gene TRBV19; 10 bases agree with TRBD2. The V gene end was trimmed by 4 bases and the J gene end by 6 bases; junction bases not matched to a gene: 3. Per germline, CDR1 LNHDA and CDR2 SQIVND (reference sequence). The CDR3 spans 14 residues. Here the CDR3 reads CASSTSGRANEQFF. The DNA for the CDR3 is TGTGCCAGTAGTACGAGCGGGAGGGCCAATGAGCAGTTCTTC.

The genes are TRBV7-9 and TRBJ1-3; 9 bases agree with TRBD1. V lost 3 bases, J lost 4 bases, and 4 bases stayed unmatched. CDR3 length: 15 residues. Germline V gene data show CDR1 as SEHNR and CDR2 as FQNEAQ (reference sequence). The CDR3 DNA reads as TGTGCCAGCAGCTTGACAGGGGGTATCGGAAACACCATATATTTT. It codes for CASSLTGGIGNTIYF.

The gene calls are TRBV27 and TRBJ2-2; 10 nucleotides align to TRBD2. With V trimmed by 6 bases and J by 7 bases, 11 bases remained unmatched. Germline-derived CDR1 and CDR2 are MNHEY and SMNVEV (reference sequence). This CDR3 has 16 residues. The CDR3 coding sequence is TGTGCCAGCAGCCCCTGGGCTAGCGGGAGCATCGGGGAGCTGTTTTTT. Translated, it gives CASSPWASGSIGELFF.

Only one count was recorded for this clonotype. At one end the junction does not follow the germline gene, possibly because of a read error. The chain links TRBV29-1 to TRBJ2-7; 7 nucleotides line up with TRBD1. Germline CDR1 is SQVTM and CDR2 is ANQGSEA. This CDR3 comprises 14 residues. The CDR3 is CSVGRDSQSYEQCF. The CDR3 DNA sequence: TGCAGCGTTGGCCGGGACAGCCAGTCCTACGAGCAGTGCTTC.

This clonotype was seen ten or more times. V gene TRBV6-2 or TRBV6-3 combines with J gene TRBJ1-2; unclear D gene. Germline values: CDR1 MNHEY, CDR2 SVGEGT. V was shortened by 8 bases and J by 4 bases, with 8 bases between the two germline ends. This CDR3 region has 11 residues. The CDR3 DNA sequence: TGTGCCAGCGCTGAGGGCTATGGCTACACCTTC. It encodes CASAEGYGYTF.

This clonotype was found many times. The J gene is TRBJ1-2, the V gene TRBV14; D gene ambiguous. The CDR3 length is 13 residues. Trimming took off 5 bases at V and 5 bases at J, with 12 bases between the two ends. Looked up from germline, CDR1 is SGHDN and CDR2 is FVKESK. The CDR3 sequence: CASSGVLNYGYTF. The DNA for the CDR3 is TGTGCCAGCAGCGGGGTCTTAAATTATGGCTACACCTTC.